This T cell receptor (beta chain) comes out of a study of patients and donors after allogeneic stem cell transplantation. From the RT-PCR reads, TCRdb called clonotypes with MiXCR, one entry per CDR3 protein. The sample includes around 150,000 distinct CDR3 sequences, roughly 35% of them seen just once. Germline-derived CDR1 and CDR2 are SGHRS and YFSETQ. The CDR3 has 15 amino acids. V lost 0 bases, J lost 3 bases, and 13 bases lay in between. Specimen: blood, either unsorted or a sorted T cell fraction (not recorded which). The chain is built from TRBV5-1 and TRBJ2-7, with a weak D call TRBD2 (6 bases). This TCR was sampled from a human donor who was either an allogeneic HSCT recipient or a stem cell or donor lymphocyte infusion donor (not recorded which). It is not recorded whose cells these are; they may come from a transplant donor. The CDR3 region is CASSLEGSGLYEQYF. The CDR3 nucleotides read TGCGCCAGCAGCTTGGAGGGTTCGGGACTCTACGAGCAGTACTTC.